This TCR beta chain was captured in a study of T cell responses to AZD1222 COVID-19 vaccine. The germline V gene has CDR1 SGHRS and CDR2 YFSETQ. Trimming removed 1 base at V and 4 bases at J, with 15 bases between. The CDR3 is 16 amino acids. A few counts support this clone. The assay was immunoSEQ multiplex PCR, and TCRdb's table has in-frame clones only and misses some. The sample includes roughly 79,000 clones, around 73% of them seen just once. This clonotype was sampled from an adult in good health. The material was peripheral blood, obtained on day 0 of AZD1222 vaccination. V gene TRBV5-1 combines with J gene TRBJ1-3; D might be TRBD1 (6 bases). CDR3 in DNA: TGCGCCAGCAGCTTGAGATCAGGGGCTGCAGGAAACACCATATATTTT. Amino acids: CASSLRSGAAGNTIYF.